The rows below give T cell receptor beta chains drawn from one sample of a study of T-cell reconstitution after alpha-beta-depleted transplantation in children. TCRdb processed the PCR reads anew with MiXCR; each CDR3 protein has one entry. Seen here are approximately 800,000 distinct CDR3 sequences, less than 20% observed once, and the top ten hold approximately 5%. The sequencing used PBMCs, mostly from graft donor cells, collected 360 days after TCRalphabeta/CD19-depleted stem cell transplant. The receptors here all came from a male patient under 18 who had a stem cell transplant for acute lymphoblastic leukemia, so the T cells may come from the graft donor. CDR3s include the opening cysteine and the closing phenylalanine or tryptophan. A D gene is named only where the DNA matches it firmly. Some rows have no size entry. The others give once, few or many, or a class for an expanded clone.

CDR3 protein: CASSFSGTPRRGYTF
CDR3 DNA: TGTGCCAGCAGTTTTTCGGGGACACCACGAAGGGGCTACACCTTC
V gene: TRBV12-3/TRBV12-4
clone size: NA
D gene: NA
J gene: TRBJ1-2

CDR3 protein: CAISDAGDYPFSF
CDR3 DNA: TGTGCCATCAGTGATGCAGGCGATTACCCCTTTTCGTTC
V gene: TRBV10-3
clone size: NA
D gene: NA
J gene: TRBJ2-1

CDR3 protein: CASRLAGDGELFF
CDR3 DNA: TGTGCCAGCCGACTAGCGGGAGACGGGGAGCTGTTTTTT
V gene: TRBV5-6
clone size: NA
D gene: TRBD2
J gene: TRBJ2-2

CDR3 protein: CSSGQGTGELFF
CDR3 DNA: TGCAGCTCAGGACAAGGCACCGGGGAGCTGTTTTTT
V gene: TRBV29-1
clone size: many
D gene: NA
J gene: TRBJ2-2

CDR3 protein: CASRPGPGVNEQFF
CDR3 DNA: TGCGCCAGCAGACCCGGGCCAGGGGTCAATGAGCAGTTCTTC
V gene: TRBV4-1
clone size: NA
D gene: NA
J gene: TRBJ2-1

CDR3 protein: CASSGETVEQFF
CDR3 DNA: TGCGCCAGCAGCGGGGAGACAGTTGAGCAGTTCTTC
V gene: TRBV5-1
clone size: NA
D gene: NA
J gene: TRBJ2-1

CDR3 protein: CASSFGQYYEQYF
CDR3 DNA: TGCGCCAGCAGCTTCGGACAGTACTACGAGCAGTACTTC
V gene: TRBV5-1
clone size: many
D gene: NA
J gene: TRBJ2-7

CDR3 protein: CASSFETGTETQYF
CDR3 DNA: TGTGCCAGCAGCTTTGAGACAGGTACCGAGACCCAGTACTTC
V gene: TRBV5-6
clone size: NA
D gene: NA
J gene: TRBJ2-5

CDR3 protein: CASSLTSSEQFF
CDR3 DNA: TGTGCCAGCAGTTTAACCAGCAGTGAGCAGTTCTTC
V gene: TRBV12-3/TRBV12-4
clone size: NA
D gene: NA
J gene: TRBJ2-1

CDR3 protein: CAWSGTGGVYEQYF
CDR3 DNA: TGTGCCTGGAGCGGGACAGGGGGGGTGTACGAGCAGTACTTC
V gene: TRBV30
clone size: NA
D gene: TRBD1
J gene: TRBJ2-7

CDR3 protein: CATSDHGTDTGANVLTF
CDR3 DNA: TGTGCCACCAGTGACCACGGGACAGATACTGGGGCCAACGTCCTGACTTTC
V gene: TRBV24-1
clone size: NA
D gene: TRBD1
J gene: TRBJ2-6

CDR3 protein: CATSDLGRGGTGELFF
CDR3 DNA: TGTGCCACCAGTGATTTGGGCCGGGGGGGCACCGGGGAGCTGTTTTTT
V gene: TRBV24-1
clone size: NA
D gene: TRBD2
J gene: TRBJ2-2

CDR3 protein: CSVERGGGYEQYF
CDR3 DNA: TGCAGCGTTGAACGTGGTGGCGGATACGAGCAGTACTTC
V gene: TRBV29-1
clone size: few
D gene: NA
J gene: TRBJ2-7

CDR3 protein: CASSLRAWQGDEQFF
CDR3 DNA: TGTGCCAGCAGTTTAAGGGCATGGCAGGGGGATGAGCAGTTCTTC
V gene: TRBV12-3/TRBV12-4
clone size: few
D gene: TRBD1
J gene: TRBJ2-1

CDR3 protein: CASRLRQGANTIYF
CDR3 DNA: TGCGCCAGCAGGTTACGGCAGGGCGCAAACACCATATATTTT
V gene: TRBV5-1
clone size: NA
D gene: NA
J gene: TRBJ1-3

CDR3 protein: CASSPIGASGITPEQFF
CDR3 DNA: TGCGCCAGCAGCCCAATAGGGGCTAGCGGGATAACTCCTGAGCAGTTCTTC
V gene: TRBV4-1
clone size: NA
D gene: TRBD2
J gene: TRBJ2-1

CDR3 protein: CASGGRGGDPKTQYF
CDR3 DNA: TGTGCCAGCGGAGGAAGGGGGGGGGATCCGAAGACCCAGTACTTC
V gene: TRBV7-9
clone size: NA
D gene: NA
J gene: TRBJ2-5

CDR3 protein: CASSLPTVWGNTIYF
CDR3 DNA: TGTGCCAGCAGCTTGCCGACAGTGTGGGGAAACACCATATATTTT
V gene: TRBV7-9
clone size: few
D gene: NA
J gene: TRBJ1-3

CDR3 protein: CATSDPGPGTYGYTF
CDR3 DNA: TGTGCCACCAGTGATCCCGGTCCCGGGACATATGGCTACACCTTC
V gene: TRBV24-1
clone size: few
D gene: NA
J gene: TRBJ1-2

CDR3 protein: CATTSGAGNTIYF
CDR3 DNA: TGTGCCACAACTTCAGGGGCTGGAAACACCATATATTTT
V gene: TRBV12-3/TRBV12-4
clone size: many
D gene: NA
J gene: TRBJ1-3

CDR3 protein: CASSQEGFYNEQFF
CDR3 DNA: TGCGCCAGCAGCCAAGAAGGCTTCTACAATGAGCAGTTCTTC
V gene: TRBV4-1
clone size: few
D gene: NA
J gene: TRBJ2-1

CDR3 protein: CSVESGRTGYEQYF
CDR3 DNA: TGCAGCGTTGAATCGGGGCGCACGGGTTACGAGCAGTACTTC
V gene: TRBV29-1
clone size: few
D gene: NA
J gene: TRBJ2-7

CDR3 protein: CASSRTGINQPQHF
CDR3 DNA: TGTGCCAGCAGTAGGACAGGGATAAATCAGCCCCAGCATTTT
V gene: TRBV12-3/TRBV12-4
clone size: NA
D gene: TRBD1
J gene: TRBJ1-5

CDR3 protein: CATSRDLGRAGDQKNTGELFF
CDR3 DNA: TGTGCCACCAGCAGAGATCTTGGGCGAGCGGGCGACCAAAAAAACACCGGGGAGCTGTTTTTT
V gene: TRBV15
clone size: NA
D gene: NA
J gene: TRBJ2-2

CDR3 protein: CSARGTTSGRPLKGQFF
CDR3 DNA: TGCAGTGCTAGAGGGACAACTAGCGGGAGGCCCCTCAAGGGGCAGTTCTTC
V gene: TRBV20-1
clone size: NA
D gene: TRBD2
J gene: TRBJ2-1

CDR3 protein: CASSLAGSAGHLF
CDR3 DNA: TGTGCCAGCAGTTTAGCAGGGTCGGCAGGTCATCTCTTT
V gene: TRBV12-3/TRBV12-4
clone size: NA
D gene: NA
J gene: TRBJ1-1

CDR3 protein: CASSFAGLAGEDGELFF
CDR3 DNA: TGTGCCAGCAGTTTTGCTGGACTAGCGGGAGAGGATGGGGAGCTGTTTTTT
V gene: TRBV12-3/TRBV12-4
clone size: many
D gene: TRBD2
J gene: TRBJ2-2

CDR3 protein: CASSLGRQPRSYNEQFF
CDR3 DNA: TGTGCCAGCAGCTTAGGGCGACAGCCGCGCTCCTACAATGAGCAGTTCTTC
V gene: TRBV7-2
clone size: few
D gene: NA
J gene: TRBJ2-1

CDR3 protein: CASSEGDRVLVSNTGELFF
CDR3 DNA: TGTGCCAGCAGCGAAGGGGACAGGGTATTAGTATCGAACACCGGGGAGCTGTTTTTT
V gene: TRBV4-2
clone size: NA
D gene: TRBD1
J gene: TRBJ2-2

CDR3 protein: CSVERTGASSDTQYF
CDR3 DNA: TGCAGCGTTGAAAGGACAGGGGCGAGTTCAGATACGCAGTATTTT
V gene: TRBV29-1
clone size: few
D gene: TRBD1
J gene: TRBJ2-3

CDR3 protein: CASRARDRDGFGYGYTF
CDR3 DNA: TGTGCCAGCAGGGCCCGGGACAGGGATGGGTTCGGCTATGGCTACACCTTC
V gene: TRBV2
clone size: NA
D gene: TRBD1
J gene: TRBJ1-2

CDR3 protein: CASTTRLAARETQYF
CDR3 DNA: TGCGCCAGCACCACCCGACTAGCGGCAAGGGAGACCCAGTACTTC
V gene: TRBV5-1
clone size: NA
D gene: TRBD2
J gene: TRBJ2-5

CDR3 protein: CASSPGTTNTGELFF
CDR3 DNA: TGTGCCAGCAGTCCCGGGACCACGAACACCGGGGAGCTGTTTTTT
V gene: TRBV7-8
clone size: few
D gene: NA
J gene: TRBJ2-2

CDR3 protein: CAISEGPEQYF
CDR3 DNA: TGTGCCATCAGTGAGGGACCCGAGCAGTACTTC
V gene: TRBV10-3
clone size: many
D gene: NA
J gene: TRBJ2-7

CDR3 protein: CSVLLGPGETQYF
CDR3 DNA: TGCAGCGTTTTACTAGGCCCCGGTGAGACCCAGTACTTC
V gene: TRBV29-1
clone size: NA
D gene: NA
J gene: TRBJ2-5

CDR3 protein: CASRRDRPFSSYEQYF
CDR3 DNA: TGCGCCAGCCGCCGGGACAGACCCTTTTCCAGCTACGAGCAGTACTTC
V gene: TRBV5-1
clone size: many
D gene: TRBD1
J gene: TRBJ2-7

CDR3 protein: CATSDPYRYNEQFF
CDR3 DNA: TGTGCCACCAGTGATCCCTACAGGTACAATGAGCAGTTCTTC
V gene: TRBV24-1
clone size: few
D gene: NA
J gene: TRBJ2-1

CDR3 protein: CASTDPDRRLSYEQYF
CDR3 DNA: TGTGCCAGCACCGACCCCGACAGGAGACTTTCCTACGAGCAGTACTTC
V gene: TRBV11-2
clone size: few
D gene: NA
J gene: TRBJ2-7

CDR3 protein: CSAPRARGNYEQYF
CDR3 DNA: TGCAGTGCTCCCCGGGCGAGGGGAAACTACGAGCAGTACTTC
V gene: TRBV20-1
clone size: NA
D gene: NA
J gene: TRBJ2-7

CDR3 protein: CSAPDSYEQYF
CDR3 DNA: TGCAGTGCCCCTGACTCCTACGAGCAGTACTTC
V gene: TRBV20-1
clone size: few
D gene: NA
J gene: TRBJ2-7

CDR3 protein: CASSLWARLAGGWETQYF
CDR3 DNA: TGTGCCAGCAGCTTATGGGCGAGGCTAGCGGGAGGGTGGGAGACCCAGTACTTC
V gene: TRBV7-8
clone size: NA
D gene: TRBD2
J gene: TRBJ2-5

CDR3 protein: CASSSQGVTSGRADTQYF
CDR3 DNA: TGTGCCAGCAGCTCACAGGGGGTGACTAGCGGGAGGGCAGATACGCAGTATTTT
V gene: TRBV11-1
clone size: NA
D gene: TRBD2
J gene: TRBJ2-3